This T cell receptor beta chain was retrieved from a study of shared clonotypes between healthy human individuals. Study outcomes and limitations: Non-shared clonotypes displayed generation probabilities falling below those of clonotypes present in all four donors.

Sorted-subset replicate PCRs used roughly 220 ng DNA, some 30,000 T cell genomes. Libraries were prepared by immunoSEQ multiplex PCR; TCRdb keeps only in-frame clonotypes and omits some of them. This sample has roughly 2.2 million clones, with approximately 93% found just once. About this clone itself: Its antigen is as yet unknown.

Per the germline V gene, CDR1 is LGHNA and CDR2 is YNFKEQ. This CDR3 contains 13 residues. Trimming shortened V by 1 base and J by 8 bases, and 9 bases separated the two germline ends. Every contributor of samples was a Caucasian grown-up residing in Nashville, Tennessee. The sequencing sample was made of naive CD4+ T cells from PBMCs. Sample subset: CD45RA+ positively selected. The V call is TRBV4-2, the J call TRBJ2-1; D is possibly TRBD2 (5 bases). The origin of this receptor is a man between 18 and 35 years old in good health. Some clones in this sample may be carry-over from other donors' samples. In nucleotides, the CDR3 is TGTGCCAGCAGCCAAGGGGCGAGGGATGAGCAGTTCTTC. Translation: CASSQGARDEQFF.